This record looks at one T cell receptor beta chain sequence and its context. Its target is unknown. These data belong to a study of memory CD4+ T cells and cytomegalovirus serostatus. TCRdb's copy holds only in-frame clones and misses some; the assay was immunoSEQ multiplex PCR. Of 80,000 to 100,000 clones in the sample, around 80% were seen once. General study findings and limits: The CMV-associated TCR signature appears largely within the CD4+ memory repertoire.

Germline V CDR1 and CDR2: LNHDA, SQIVND (reference sequence). V shed 4 bases, J shed 4 bases, and the junction held 5 bases outside the gene matches. The CDR3 sequence is 15 residues long. The sort gate was single viable CD3+CD4+CD8-CD45RO+ cells for memory CD4+ T cells. Total CD4+ T cells were enriched by CD4 positive selection. Source material: memory CD4+ T cells from blood. V gene TRBV19 combines with J gene TRBJ1-2; 11 nucleotides agree with TRBD1. The sequence derives from an adult in good health and CMV-seropositive. The CDR3 DNA follows: TGTGCCAGTAGTACCGCCGGGACAGGGGGCTATGGCTACACCTTC. It yields the protein CASSTAGTGGYGYTF.